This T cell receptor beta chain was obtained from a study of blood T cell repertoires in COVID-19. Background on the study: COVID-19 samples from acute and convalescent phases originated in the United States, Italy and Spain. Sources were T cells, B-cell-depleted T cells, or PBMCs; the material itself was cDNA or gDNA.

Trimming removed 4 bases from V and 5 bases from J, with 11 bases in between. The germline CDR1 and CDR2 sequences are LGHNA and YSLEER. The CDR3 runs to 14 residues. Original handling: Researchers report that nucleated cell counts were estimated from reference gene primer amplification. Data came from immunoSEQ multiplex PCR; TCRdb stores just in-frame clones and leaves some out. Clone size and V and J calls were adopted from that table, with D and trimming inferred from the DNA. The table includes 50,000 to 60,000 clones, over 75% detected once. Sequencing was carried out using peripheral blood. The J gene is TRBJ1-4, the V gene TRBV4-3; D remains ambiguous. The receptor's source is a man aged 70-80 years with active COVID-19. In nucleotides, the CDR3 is TGCGCCAGCAGCCCCGGCGCGGGGAATGAAAAACTGTTTTTT. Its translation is CASSPGAGNEKLFF.